Below, 27 T cell receptor beta chains from the same sample are listed, as sequenced in a study of blood T cell repertoires in COVID-19. Libraries were prepared by immunoSEQ multiplex PCR; TCRdb keeps only in-frame clonotypes and omits some of them. The data contain some 130,000 clones, 55% to 75% of them singletons. The source material was peripheral blood. The receptors were sampled from a woman in her seventies with acute or convalescent COVID-19.

This chain links TRBV6-6 with TRBJ1-1; D might be TRBD1 (6 bases). Germline CDR1 MNHNY, CDR2 SVGAGI (reference sequence). Trimming took off 2 bases at V and 5 bases at J, with 9 bases between the two ends. The CDR3 is 13 amino acids. CDR3: CASSYTQGTEAFF. DNA for the CDR3: TGTGCCAGCAGTTACACACAGGGAACTGAAGCTTTCTTT.

In its sample, this clone was seen a few times. V and J are TRBV11-2 and TRBJ1-1; maybe TRBD1 (6 bases). The CDR3 extends over 13 amino acids. Trimming took off 2 bases at V and 5 bases at J, with 9 bases between the two ends. CDR1 is SGHAT, CDR2 FQNNGV, per germline. The DNA of the CDR3 is TGTGCCAGCAGCTTACCCGGGACAACTGAAGCTTTCTTT. Translation: CASSLPGTTEAFF.

This clone turned up a few times. CDR3 amino acids: CASSEYNEQFF. CDR3 in DNA: TGTGCCAGCAGCGAGTACAATGAGCAGTTCTTC. The chain combines TRBV5-6 with TRBJ2-1; D call uncertain. The V gene's germline CDR1 is SGHDT and CDR2 YYEEEE. The CDR3 spans 11 residues. Trimming took off 4 bases at V and 4 bases at J, with 3 bases between the two ends.

The rearrangement uses TRBV5-8 and TRBJ1-1, with a possible D match to TRBD1 (5 bases). The CDR3 is made up of 14 amino acids. CDR1 is SGHTS and CDR2 is YDEGEE in the germline V gene. V was pared by 2 bases and J by 10 bases, with 18 bases between. The CDR3 sequence is CASSFLGTLGGAFF. The CDR3 DNA reads as TGTGCCAGCAGCTTCCTCGGGACTTTGGGGGGAGCTTTCTTT. The variable domain in full, with the rest retrieved from reference TRBV5-8 and TRBJ1-1, is EAGVTQSPTHLIKTRGQQATLRCSPISGHTSVYWYQQALGLGLQFLLWYDEGEERNRGNFPPRFSGRQFPNYSSELNVNALELEDSALYLCASSFLGTLGGAFFGQGTRLTVV.

The CDR3 coding sequence is TGCGCCAGCAGCCAGACTAGCCCAGATACGCAGTATTTT. Translating it yields CASSQTSPDTQYF. The chain carries TRBV4-1 and TRBJ2-3, with 7 bases that match TRBD2. CDR1 is MGHRA and CDR2 is YSYEKL in the germline V gene. J was trimmed by 4 bases and V by 3 bases; bases with no gene match: 1. CDR3 length: 13 residues.

This chain connects TRBV18 to TRBJ2-2; 7 nucleotides line up with TRBD2. CDR1 is KGHSH, CDR2 LQKENI, per germline. Trimming took 4 bases from V and 0 from J; bases not matched to a gene: 5. This CDR3 spans 16 amino acids. The CDR3 DNA reads as TGTGCCAGCTCACTGACTAGCTCCACGAACACCGGGGAGCTGTTTTTT. Translated: CASSLTSSTNTGELFF.

V and J are TRBV2 and TRBJ2-7; 10 nucleotides match TRBD1. The germline gives CDR1 SNHLY, CDR2 FYNNEI. CDR3 size: 16 residues. V gave up 5 bases and J gave up 3 bases; unmatched junction bases: 10. CDR3 sequence reads: CASSPTPGQGRYEQYF. CDR3 in DNA: TGTGCCAGCAGTCCCACGCCGGGACAGGGGCGCTACGAGCAGTACTTC.

This sequence joins TRBV5-4 and TRBJ2-5, with D tentatively TRBD2 (6 bases). This CDR3 has 13 residues. With 6 bases removed from V and 3 bases from J, the gap between germline ends came to 12 bases. Germline V gene lookup returns CDR1 SGHNT and CDR2 YYREEE (reference sequence). CDR3 coding DNA: TGTGCCAGCACCTTTAGCGGAAAAGAGACCCAGTACTTC. Its translation: CASTFSGKETQYF.

In its sample, this clone was seen once. The genes are TRBV4-3 and TRBJ1-2; 8 positions match TRBD1. The V gene end was trimmed by 2 bases and the J gene end by 8 bases; junction bases not matched to a gene: 7. This CDR3 has 14 amino acids. Germline V CDR1 and CDR2: LGHNA, YSLEER. This CDR3 is CASSQTDRDGGYTF. CDR3 DNA sequence: TGCGCCAGCAGCCAAACGGACAGGGACGGCGGCTACACCTTC.

Comment on this clone: Here the CDR3 omits its conserved ending phenylalanine or tryptophan, so a read error is the likely source. The CDR3 DNA is TGCGCCAGCAGCTCTGGGACTACGACAGGGGGCGAAAACATTCAGTACCTC. Translated: CASSSGTTTGGENIQYL. The genes are TRBV5-1 and TRBJ2-4; 10 nucleotides align to TRBD1. The V gene's germline CDR1 is SGHRS and CDR2 YFSETQ. This CDR3 comprises 17 residues. With V trimmed by 3 bases and J by 5 bases, 11 bases remained unmatched.

CDR3 amino acids: CSASKNRPHEQYF. The CDR3 bases are TGCAGTGCTAGTAAGAACAGGCCCCACGAGCAGTACTTC. The gene calls are TRBV20-1 and TRBJ2-7, with D possibly matching TRBD1 (5 bases). Trimming removed 3 bases from V and 5 bases from J, with 14 bases in between. The CDR3 spans 13 residues. From germline, CDR1 is DFQATT and CDR2 SNEGSKA (reference sequence).

This clone has only a few counts. The DNA of the CDR3 is TGTGCCAGCAGTGATCAGGCCTTCTCTGGAAACACCATATATTTT. It translates to CASSDQAFSGNTIYF. This sequence joins TRBV6-1 and TRBJ1-3; D gene unclear. V was shortened by 3 bases and J by 0 bases, with 9 bases between the two germline ends. CDR3 length: 15 amino acids. Germline V CDR1 and CDR2: MNHNS, SASEGT.

The chain recombines TRBV7-9 with TRBJ2-7; 10 nucleotides align to TRBD1. CDR1 is SEHNR and CDR2 is FQNEAQ in the germline V gene (reference sequence). The CDR3 sequence is 15 residues long. V shed 1 base, J shed 5 bases, and the junction held 5 bases outside the gene matches. The CDR3 nucleotides read TGTGCCAGCAGCTTAGAGGACAGGGGGGACGACGAGCAGTACTTC. Residues: CASSLEDRGDDEQYF.

The chain uses TRBV6-5 and TRBJ1-5, with 7 bases lining up with TRBD1. Trimming removed 5 bases from V and 4 bases from J; junction bases left unmatched: 8. The CDR3 covers 15 residues. Per germline, CDR1 MNHEY and CDR2 SVGAGI. CDR3 protein: CASSNEGARNQPQHF. Written as DNA, the CDR3 is TGTGCCAGCAGTAACGAGGGGGCGCGTAATCAGCCCCAGCATTTT.

V is TRBV5-6 and J is TRBJ2-7, with D possibly being TRBD1 (6 bases). The CDR3 has 13 amino acids. V was trimmed by 4 bases and J by 5 bases, leaving 13 bases between them. CDR1 and CDR2 from the germline V gene are SGHDT and YYEEEE. The chain's CDR3 is CASSVGQFNEQYF. The CDR3 DNA reads as TGTGCCAGCAGCGTCGGACAGTTCAACGAGCAGTACTTC. The variable domain in full, with the rest retrieved from reference TRBV5-6 and TRBJ2-7, is DAGVTQSPTHLIKTRGQQVTLRCSPKSGHDTVSWYQQALGQGPQFIFQYYEEEERQRGNFPDRFSGHQFPNYSSELNVNALLLGDSALYLCASSVGQFNEQYFGPGTRLTVT.

This clone occurred a few times. J is TRBJ1-3 and V is TRBV30; D gene ambiguous. The V end lost 2 bases, the J end lost 0 bases, and 8 bases lay between the germline ends. The CDR3 has 14 amino acids. Germline V gene lookup returns CDR1 GTSNPN and CDR2 SVGIG (reference sequence). The CDR3 loop reads CAWSLMSSGNTIYF. DNA of the CDR3: TGTGCCTGGAGTCTTATGAGCTCTGGAAACACCATATATTTT.

The chain combines TRBV6-2 or TRBV6-3 with TRBJ2-7, with D hard to call. CDR1 MNHEY and CDR2 SVGEGT come from the germline V gene. V shed 2 bases and J shed 1 base, with 6 bases lying between them. This CDR3 spans 13 amino acids. The CDR3 nucleotides are TGTGCCAGCAGTTACGAGAGGTCCTACGAGCAGTACTTC. Translated: CASSYERSYEQYF.

The chain couples TRBV27 to TRBJ2-2; 7 bases are a match to TRBD2. The germline CDR1 and CDR2 sequences are MNHEY and SMNVEV (reference sequence). The ends lost 3 bases at V and 0 bases at J; junction bases unmatched: 10. The CDR3 is 18 amino acids. CDR3 in DNA: TGTGCCAGCAGTTTCCGCCCAGCGGGATGGTCGAACACCGGGGAGCTGTTTTTT. As protein: CASSFRPAGWSNTGELFF.

This clone was recorded a few times. The J gene is TRBJ2-1, the V gene TRBV28; D possibly corresponds to TRBD1 (5 bases). The CDR3 is made up of 13 amino acids. Trimming took off 5 bases at V and 8 bases at J, with 13 bases between the two ends. Per germline, CDR1 MDHEN and CDR2 SYDVKM. CDR3 bases: TGTGCCAGCAGTAGGGATAAAGGGGATGAGCAGTTCTTC. Protein: CASSRDKGDEQFF. Full variable domain (rest looked up from reference TRBV28 and TRBJ2-1): DVKVTQSSRYLVKRTGEKVFLECVQDMDHENMFWYRQDPGLGLRLIYFSYDVKMKEKGDIPEGYSVSREKKERFSLILESASTNQTSMYLCASSRDKGDEQFFGPGTRLTVL.

The chain links TRBV18 to TRBJ2-3, with TRBD1 matching 9 bases. Germline loops: CDR1 KGHSH, CDR2 LQKENI. The CDR3 contains 16 residues. Trimming removed 4 bases from V and 2 bases from J; junction bases left unmatched: 7. CDR3 region: CASSLSGTGITDTQYF. DNA for the CDR3: TGTGCCAGCTCACTTTCCGGGACAGGGATCACAGATACGCAGTATTTT.

The chain uses TRBV6-5 and TRBJ1-5; weak D call: TRBD1 (5 bases). The CDR3 loop spans 15 amino acids. Looked up from germline, CDR1 is MNHEY and CDR2 is SVGAGI. V dropped 0 bases and J dropped 4 bases, with 10 bases sitting between them. This CDR3 reads CASSYSSGGNQPQHF. The CDR3 nucleotides are TGTGCCAGCAGTTACTCGAGCGGGGGTAATCAGCCCCAGCATTTT.

V usage is TRBV9 and J usage is TRBJ1-3; no firm D call. From germline, CDR1 is SGDLS and CDR2 YYNGEE. CDR3 size: 16 residues. Between the trimmed V and J ends, which lost 1 base and 0 bases, there was a span of 11 bases. CDR3 DNA: TGTGCCAGCAGCGTATCTAGTGGAAGCTCTGGAAACACCATATATTTT. Translation gives CASSVSSGSSGNTIYF.

The V and J genes are TRBV9 and TRBJ1-5; tentative D call: TRBD1 (5 bases). This CDR3 has 14 amino acids. The V and J ends lost 0 bases and 7 bases respectively, with 11 bases between them. The V gene's germline CDR1 is SGDLS and CDR2 YYNGEE. The CDR3 nucleotides are TGTGCCAGCAGCGTAGACGGGGGACGGCAGCCCCAGCATTTT. The encoded protein is CASSVDGGRQPQHF.

This clone was observed at least ten times. The rearrangement links TRBV28 to TRBJ1-5, with D tentatively TRBD1 (6 bases). The CDR3 consists of 14 residues. Trimming took 10 bases from V and 7 from J, leaving 20 bases between them. CDR1 is MDHEN, CDR2 SYDVKM, per germline. The CDR3: CATQLGGAGQPQHF. In DNA form, the CDR3 reads TGTGCCACCCAGCTAGGGGGGGCAGGGCAGCCCCAGCATTTT.

This chain links TRBV7-9 with TRBJ1-2; possibly TRBD1 for D (5 bases). V shed 8 bases and J shed 6 bases, with 16 bases lying between them. The CDR3 runs to 13 residues. The germline CDR1 and CDR2 sequences are SEHNR and FQNEAQ (reference sequence). The CDR3, as DNA: TGTGCCAGCTGCCCCTGGGGGAGGGATGGCTACACCTTC. Translated, it gives CASCPWGRDGYTF.

The chain is built from TRBV6-5 and TRBJ2-2; TRBD2 matches at 8 bases. The V and J ends lost 5 bases and 2 bases, in that order; junction bases with no gene match: 4. The germline V gene has CDR1 MNHEY and CDR2 SVGAGI. This CDR3 has 15 amino acids. The CDR3 reads CASSRGGTNTGELFF. As DNA, the CDR3 is TGTGCCAGCAGTCGGGGGGGAACCAACACCGGGGAGCTGTTTTTT.

The chain combines TRBV7-9 with TRBJ2-2; D gene ambiguous. This CDR3 is built from 15 residues. With 3 bases removed from V and 3 bases from J, the gap between germline ends came to 11 bases. Looked up from germline, CDR1 is SEHNR and CDR2 is FQNEAQ (reference sequence). The CDR3: CASSFSPLDTGELFF. In nucleotides, the CDR3 is TGTGCCAGCAGCTTTTCCCCCCTTGACACCGGGGAGCTGTTTTTT.